This entry lists 10 T cell receptor beta chains sequenced from one sample in a study of cytotoxic CD8 clonotypes in ibrutinib-treated CLL. Produced via immunoSEQ multiplex PCR; TCRdb's table is partial and in-frame only. The sample comprises more than 200,000 clones, about three quarters of which are singletons, and approximately 15% rests with the top ten. The source was PBMCs, collected after 24 months of ibrutinib treatment. Receptors were obtained from a human donor with chronic lymphocytic leukemia.

The chain is built from TRBV2 and TRBJ2-1, with a weak D call TRBD1 (5 bases). The CDR3 runs 16 residues. The germline V gene has CDR1 SNHLY and CDR2 FYNNEI. V was shortened by 6 bases and J by 0 bases, with 15 bases between the two germline ends. As DNA, the CDR3 is TGTGCCAGCAGAGACGACAGATTTGACTCCTACAATGAGCAGTTCTTC. Protein product: CASRDDRFDSYNEQFF.

This sequence joins TRBV28 and TRBJ2-7; the D gene is possibly TRBD2 (6 bases). The CDR3 sequence is 13 residues long. Germline CDR1 reads MDHEN; CDR2 reads SYDVKM. V was shortened by 9 bases and J by 7 bases, with 19 bases between the two germline ends. The CDR3 loop is CASSGLPGEEQYF. The CDR3 bases are TGTGCCAGTTCGGGACTCCCCGGGGAGGAGCAGTACTTC.

The rearrangement joins TRBV19 to TRBJ1-4; D is uncertain. The CDR3 loop spans 12 amino acids. CDR1 is LNHDA, CDR2 SQIVND, per germline (reference sequence). The ends were cut back, 5 bases at V and 3 bases at J, with 4 bases in the middle. In DNA form, the CDR3 reads TGTGCCAGTAGTTCTGCTAATGAAAAACTGTTTTTT. Its translation: CASSSANEKLFF.

This clone has just one count. This CDR3 reads CASSKDTLNTGELFF. The CDR3 DNA reads TGTGCCAGCAGCAAGGACACGCTGAACACCGGGGAGCTGTTTTTT. The rearrangement links TRBV6-5 to TRBJ2-2, with D possibly matching TRBD1 (5 bases). V gave up 6 bases and J gave up 1 base, with 12 bases separating them. Germline V CDR1 and CDR2: MNHEY, SVGAGI. This CDR3 has 15 residues.

The V call is TRBV27, the J call TRBJ2-7; 9 positions match TRBD2. CDR3 size: 14 residues. V was pared by 3 bases and J by 5 bases, with 5 bases of the junction left unmatched. Germline V gene sequence: CDR1 MNHEY, CDR2 SMNVEV (reference sequence). The CDR3 reads CASSFSGSGDEQYF. The CDR3 bases are TGTGCCAGCAGTTTTAGCGGGAGTGGCGACGAGCAGTACTTC.

This clone was detected only once. The rearrangement links TRBV25-1 to TRBJ2-1, with D hard to call. This CDR3 has 15 residues. The V gene's germline CDR1 is MGHDK and CDR2 SYGVNS. V was shortened by 8 bases and J by 1 base, with 15 bases between the two germline ends. For the CDR3, the DNA is TGTGCCAGCTCCTCTTCCGCCCCTTCCTACAATGAGCAGTTCTTC. Protein sequence: CASSSSAPSYNEQFF.

CDR3 sequence reads: CSVEVRSDTQYF. The CDR3 nucleotides are TGCAGCGTTGAAGTAAGATCAGATACGCAGTATTTT. The V call is TRBV29-1, the J call TRBJ2-3; no clear D gene. Germline CDR1 reads SQVTM; CDR2 reads ANQGSEA. Trimming left V 1 base short and J 4 bases short, with 6 bases between. This CDR3 has 12 residues.

This rearrangement joins TRBV6-6 to TRBJ2-2; D gene unclear. The CDR3 length is 13 residues. V dropped 4 bases and J dropped 4 bases, with 7 bases sitting between them. Germline assignment: CDR1 MNHNY and CDR2 SVGAGI (reference sequence). CDR3 bases: TGTGCCAGCAGTTGGGCGGCCACCGGGGAGCTGTTTTTT. This gives the protein CASSWAATGELFF.

The chain carries TRBV10-3 and TRBJ2-3, with 11 bases identical to TRBD1. CDR1 is ENHRY, CDR2 SYGVKD, per germline. The CDR3 runs to 15 residues. V gave up 3 bases and J gave up 6 bases; unmatched junction bases: 5. The CDR3 DNA reads as TGTGCCATCAGTGAAAGGACAGGGGGCAGGGATACGCAGTATTTT. This codes for CAISERTGGRDTQYF.

The chain recombines TRBV19 with TRBJ2-1; maybe TRBD2 (6 bases). CDR1 and CDR2 (germline): LNHDA, SQIVND (reference sequence). The CDR3 is 14 residues long. The V end lost 6 bases, the J end lost 6 bases, and 15 bases lay between the germline ends. CDR3 in amino acids: CASSGRESINEQFF. The CDR3 nucleotides are TGTGCCAGTAGCGGACGGGAGTCTATCAATGAGCAGTTCTTC.